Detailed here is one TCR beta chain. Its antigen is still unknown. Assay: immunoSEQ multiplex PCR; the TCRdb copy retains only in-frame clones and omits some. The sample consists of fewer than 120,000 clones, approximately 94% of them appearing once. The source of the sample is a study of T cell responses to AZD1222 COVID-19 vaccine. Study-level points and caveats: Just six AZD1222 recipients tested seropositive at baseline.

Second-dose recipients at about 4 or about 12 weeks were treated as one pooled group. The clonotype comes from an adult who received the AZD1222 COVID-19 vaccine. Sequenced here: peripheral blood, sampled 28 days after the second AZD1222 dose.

The CDR3 protein is CSVEGTASYEQYF. In DNA form, the CDR3 reads TGCAGCGTTGAGGGGACAGCATCCTACGAGCAGTACTTC. This chain links TRBV29-1 with TRBJ2-7; TRBD1 agrees at 7 bases. Trimming cost V 3 bases and J 1 base; bases outside gene matches: 3. This CDR3 is 13 amino acids long. Germline CDR1 SQVTM, CDR2 ANQGSEA.